The 25 T cell receptor beta chains in this list originate from one sample, sequenced in a study of blood T cell repertoires in COVID-19. TCRdb's table, derived via immunoSEQ multiplex PCR, lists solely in-frame clones and lacks some. The table has 150,000 to 200,000 clones, over 75% seen once. The sequencing sample was made of PBMCs or T cells enriched from blood (not recorded which). The receptors shown here come from a woman between 18 and 29 years old who had recovered from COVID-19.

The CDR3 nucleotides are TGCAGCGTCGAGGGGGGGGCTAACGAGCAGTACTTC. It is translated as CSVEGGANEQYF. The chain links TRBV29-1 to TRBJ2-7; tentatively, D is TRBD2 (7 bases). The CDR3 runs 12 residues. CDR1 and CDR2 from the germline V gene are SQVTM and ANQGSEA. The V end lost 6 bases, the J end lost 5 bases, and 14 bases lay between the germline ends.

The rearrangement links TRBV2 to TRBJ1-1, with D unclear. The CDR3 length is 14 residues. V was cut by 6 bases and J by 6 bases, with 17 bases left in between. CDR1 and CDR2 from the germline V gene are SNHLY and FYNNEI. The DNA for the CDR3 is TGTGCCAGCAGGCCTGAGGGAAACTCCGCTGAAGCTTTCTTT. It specifies CASRPEGNSAEAFF.

This clone was counted once. This chain joins TRBV5-1 and TRBJ2-1; 9 nucleotides match TRBD1. Germline trimming cut 4 bases from V and 7 bases from J; bases unmatched to any gene: 9. This CDR3 has 15 residues. CDR1 and CDR2 (germline): SGHRS, YFSETQ. The CDR3 reads CASSPRTGAGNEQFF. The CDR3 DNA is TGCGCCAGCAGCCCCCGGACAGGGGCGGGTAATGAGCAGTTCTTC.

This chain connects TRBV29-1 to TRBJ2-2; a possible D gene is TRBD1 (5 bases). The germline gives CDR1 SQVTM, CDR2 ANQGSEA. The length of the CDR3 is 14 residues. V lost 3 bases, J lost 0 bases, and 8 bases lay in between. The chain's CDR3 is CSVEPGTNTGELFF. Here the CDR3 DNA reads TGCAGCGTTGAGCCAGGGACGAACACCGGGGAGCTGTTTTTT.

V and J are TRBV28 and TRBJ2-2; D not certain. V was shortened by 5 bases and J by 0 bases, with 10 bases between the two germline ends. The CDR3 sequence is 15 residues long. The germline V gene encodes CDR1 MDHEN and CDR2 SYDVKM. This chain's CDR3 is CASSILPSNTGELFF. In nucleotides, the CDR3 is TGTGCCAGCAGTATCCTCCCCTCGAACACCGGGGAGCTGTTTTTT.

V usage is TRBV5-6 and J usage is TRBJ2-3; D remains unclear. The V end lost 0 bases, the J end lost 2 bases, and 10 bases lay between the germline ends. The germline V gene encodes CDR1 SGHDT and CDR2 YYEEEE. There are 15 residues in the CDR3. The CDR3 nucleotides read TGTGCCAGCAGCTTGGATCCGTCCCTCACAGATACGCAGTATTTT. It yields the protein CASSLDPSLTDTQYF. The full variable domain, in which reference TRBV5-6 and TRBJ2-3 provide the parts outside the CDR3, is DAGVTQSPTHLIKTRGQQVTLRCSPKSGHDTVSWYQQALGQGPQFIFQYYEEEERQRGNFPDRFSGHQFPNYSSELNVNALLLGDSALYLCASSLDPSLTDTQYFGPGTRLTVL.

The chain combines TRBV28 with TRBJ1-1; 7 bases are shared with TRBD1. Unmatched junction bases numbered 12, after V lost 6 bases and J lost 11 bases. Germline CDR1 MDHEN, CDR2 SYDVKM. The CDR3 has 13 residues. Here the CDR3 DNA reads TGTGCCAGCAGGGCGACAGGGCTGTTTCATGCTTTCTTT. It codes for CASRATGLFHAFF.

The rearrangement uses TRBV3-1 (or the pseudogene TRBV3-2) and TRBJ2-5, with 14 bases matching TRBD2. This CDR3 region has 17 residues. V lost 4 bases and J lost 5; bases outside the gene matches: 9. CDR1 and CDR2 from the germline V gene are LGHDT and YNNKEL (reference sequence). The DNA for the CDR3 is TGTGCCAGCAGCCCGGGGACTAGCGGGGGAGAGGTTGAGACCCAGTACTTC. Its protein product is CASSPGTSGGEVETQYF.

The CDR3 is CASSRLPGQGEANEKLFF. In nucleotides, the CDR3 is TGTGCCAGCAGCCGACTACCGGGACAGGGTGAAGCTAATGAAAAACTGTTTTTT. This sequence joins TRBV14 and TRBJ1-4; 9 nucleotides agree with TRBD1. The length of the CDR3 is 18 residues. V was clipped by 4 bases and J by 3 bases; unmatched bases: 12. CDR1 is SGHDN and CDR2 is FVKESK in the germline V gene.

The chain is built from TRBV7-2 and TRBJ2-1; 9 bases align to TRBD1. The CDR3 covers 13 residues. Trimming took 3 bases from V and 7 from J; bases not matched to a gene: 1. Per germline, CDR1 SGHTA and CDR2 FQGNSA. CDR3 loop: CASSFDRGNEQFF. CDR3 nucleotide sequence: TGTGCCAGCAGCTTTGACAGGGGGAATGAGCAGTTCTTC.

The genes are TRBV30 and TRBJ1-1; no clear D. The CDR3 consists of 12 residues. The germline V gene encodes CDR1 GTSNPN and CDR2 SVGIG (reference sequence). The V and J ends lost 3 bases and 2 bases respectively, with 7 bases between them. CDR3 residues: CAWSVTNTEAFF. DNA of the CDR3: TGTGCCTGGAGCGTTACTAACACTGAAGCTTTCTTT.

This clone was found once. The chain joins TRBV6-5 to TRBJ1-2; 7 nucleotides align to TRBD1. The V gene's germline CDR1 is MNHEY and CDR2 SVGAGI. The V and J ends lost 8 bases and 4 bases, in that order; junction bases with no gene match: 10. This CDR3 has 14 amino acids. This CDR3 is CASESDRVSYGYTF. CDR3 coding DNA: TGTGCCAGCGAGAGCGACAGGGTGAGCTATGGCTACACCTTC.

V is TRBV4-2 and J is TRBJ2-1; 11 nucleotides agree with TRBD2. The CDR3 covers 15 residues. V was pared by 1 base and J by 9 bases, with 5 bases of the junction left unmatched. Germline V gene sequence: CDR1 LGHNA, CDR2 YNFKEQ. The CDR3, as DNA: TGTGCCAGCAGCCAAGGGGAGACTAGCGGGACTGAGCAGTTCTTC. This translates into CASSQGETSGTEQFF.

This chain joins TRBV10-1 and TRBJ1-1; D may be TRBD1 (5 bases). V lost 3 bases and J lost 4, with 18 bases in between. CDR3 length: 16 amino acids. Germline V gene lookup returns CDR1 WNHNN and CDR2 SYGVQD (reference sequence). The CDR3 DNA sequence: TGCGCCAGCAGTGAAAGTACCGGGGCCGGGGGCACTGAAGCTTTCTTT. This codes for CASSESTGAGGTEAFF.

The chain couples TRBV25-1 to TRBJ2-2; D perhaps matches TRBD1 (7 bases). Trimming pared 6 bases from V and 0 bases from J, leaving 11 bases between. Germline lookup yields CDR1 MGHDK and CDR2 SYGVNS. CDR3 length equals 15 residues. The DNA of the CDR3 is TGTGCCAGCAGCCAGGGGGGAACGAACACCGGGGAGCTGTTTTTT. It is translated as CASSQGGTNTGELFF.

This chain joins TRBV20-1 and TRBJ1-6; D uncertain. The CDR3 runs 13 residues. CDR1 and CDR2 from the germline V gene are DFQATT and SNEGSKA (reference sequence). Trimming stripped 3 bases from V and 6 bases from J, with 9 bases between. Written as DNA, the CDR3 is TGCAGTGCTAGTTCCGGGAGTAATTCACCCCTCCACTTT. Encoded protein: CSASSGSNSPLHF.

This chain joins TRBV27 and TRBJ1-1, with a possible D match to TRBD1 (5 bases). Germline CDR1 reads MNHEY; CDR2 reads SMNVEV (reference sequence). Deletions cut 6 bases from V and 5 bases from J, with 16 bases between. This CDR3 is built from 14 residues. CDR3 residues: CASRKRQFSTEAFF. As DNA, the CDR3 is TGTGCCAGCAGGAAAAGACAGTTTAGTACTGAAGCTTTCTTT.

The CDR3: CASSNRGNNSPLHF. The CDR3 coding sequence is TGTGCCAGCAGTAACAGGGGGAATAATTCACCCCTCCACTTT. V is TRBV27 and J is TRBJ1-6; 8 bases agree with TRBD1. Germline-derived CDR1 and CDR2 are MNHEY and SMNVEV (reference sequence). The CDR3 contains 14 residues. V dropped 5 bases and J dropped 5; count of bases not matched to a gene: 2.

This chain joins TRBV18 and TRBJ1-1; unclear D gene. The V gene lost 5 bases and the J gene lost 10 bases, with 20 bases spanning the gap. Germline CDR1 KGHSH, CDR2 LQKENI. The CDR3 length is 14 residues. CDR3 DNA sequence: TGTGCCAGCTCAGTCACCCCGACTAACCCGGGAGCTTTCTTT. It yields the protein CASSVTPTNPGAFF.

The gene calls are TRBV27 and TRBJ2-7; 11 nucleotides line up with TRBD1. The CDR3 loop spans 14 amino acids. Per the germline V gene, CDR1 is MNHEY and CDR2 is SMNVEV (reference sequence). Trimming cost V 4 bases and J 8 bases; bases outside gene matches: 7. The CDR3 DNA follows: TGTGCCAGCAGTTCTTACGGACAGGGGGCGAAGCAGTACTTC. Encoded protein: CASSSYGQGAKQYF.

The chain has TRBV28 and TRBJ1-1; 10 bases line up with TRBD1. Trimming cost V 6 bases and J 0 bases; bases outside gene matches: 13. Germline V gene data show CDR1 as MDHEN and CDR2 as SYDVKM. The CDR3 covers 18 residues. In DNA form, the CDR3 reads TGTGCCAGCAGCTACCGAGGGACAGGGGCTGCCATGAACACTGAAGCTTTCTTT. This sequence encodes CASSYRGTGAAMNTEAFF.

This rearrangement joins TRBV7-6 to TRBJ2-7; TRBD2 matches at 8 bases. This CDR3 region has 16 residues. V was clipped by 4 bases and J by 6 bases; unmatched bases: 14. CDR1 and CDR2 (germline): SGHVS, FNYEAQ. The DNA for the CDR3 is TGTGCCAGCAGCTCTGGTGGTCGGGAGGGCCGGGGCGAGCAGTACTTC. This translates into CASSSGGREGRGEQYF.

This chain uses TRBV2 with TRBJ1-5; D call uncertain. The CDR3 totals 14 residues. Germline V CDR1 and CDR2: SNHLY, FYNNEI. Trimming stripped 8 bases from V and 10 bases from J, with 21 bases between. CDR3 nucleotides: TGTGCCAGCGGGGAGGGTCGATCGGCCAGCCCCCAGCATTTT. Amino acids: CASGEGRSASPQHF. Based on the CDR3 plus reference TRBV2 and TRBJ1-5, the full variable domain is EPEVTQTPSHQVTQMGQEVILRCVPISNHLYFYWYRQILGQKVEFLVSFYNNEISEKSEIFDDQFSVERPDGSNFTLKIRSTKLEDSAMYFCASGEGRSASPQHFGDGTRLSIL.

The chain joins TRBV27 to TRBJ1-4; TRBD1 is a possible D gene (5 bases). V was pared by 1 base and J by 2 bases, with 5 bases between. Per the germline V gene, CDR1 is MNHEY and CDR2 is SMNVEV (reference sequence). The CDR3 runs 14 residues. CDR3 sequence (DNA): TGTGCCAGCAGTTTATGGGGCACTAATGAAAAACTGTTTTTT. This translates into CASSLWGTNEKLFF.

The rearrangement uses TRBV3-1 (or the pseudogene TRBV3-2) and TRBJ1-1; D is possibly TRBD1 (5 bases). With 7 bases removed from V and 1 base from J, the gap between germline ends came to 10 bases. The germline V gene has CDR1 LGHDT and CDR2 YNNKEL (reference sequence). The length of the CDR3 is 13 residues. CDR3 in amino acids: CASKRQQNTEAFF. The DNA for the CDR3 is TGTGCCAGCAAGCGACAGCAGAACACTGAAGCTTTCTTT.